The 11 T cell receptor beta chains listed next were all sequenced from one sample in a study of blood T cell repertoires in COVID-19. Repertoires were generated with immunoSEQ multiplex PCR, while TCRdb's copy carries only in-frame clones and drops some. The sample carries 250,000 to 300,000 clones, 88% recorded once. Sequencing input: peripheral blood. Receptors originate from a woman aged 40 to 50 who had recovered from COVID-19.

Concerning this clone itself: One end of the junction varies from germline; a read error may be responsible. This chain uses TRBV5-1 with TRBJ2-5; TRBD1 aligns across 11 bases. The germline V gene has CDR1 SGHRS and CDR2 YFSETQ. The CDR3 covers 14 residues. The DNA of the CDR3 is TGCGCCAGCAGCTTCGCCCAACCGGGACAGGGGGGAGACTTC. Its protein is CASSFAQPGQGGDF.

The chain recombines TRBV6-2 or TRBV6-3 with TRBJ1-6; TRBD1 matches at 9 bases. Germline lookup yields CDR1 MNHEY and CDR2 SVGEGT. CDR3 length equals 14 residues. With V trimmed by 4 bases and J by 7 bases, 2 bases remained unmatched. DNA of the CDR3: TGTGCCAGCAGTTCCGGACAGGGGAATTCACCCCTCCACTTT. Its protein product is CASSSGQGNSPLHF.

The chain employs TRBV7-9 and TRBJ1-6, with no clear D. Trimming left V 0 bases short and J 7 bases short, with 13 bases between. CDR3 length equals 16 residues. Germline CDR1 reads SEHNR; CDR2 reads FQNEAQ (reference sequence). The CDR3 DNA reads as TGTGCCAGCAGCTTAGCCGGAGGGCCCGGGAATTCACCCCTCCACTTT. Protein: CASSLAGGPGNSPLHF. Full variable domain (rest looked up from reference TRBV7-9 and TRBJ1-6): DTGVSQNPRHKITKRGQNVTFRCDPISEHNRLYWYRQTLGQGPEFLTYFQNEAQLEKSRLLSDRFSAERPKGSFSTLEIQRTEQGDSAMYLCASSLAGGPGNSPLHFGNGTRLTVT.

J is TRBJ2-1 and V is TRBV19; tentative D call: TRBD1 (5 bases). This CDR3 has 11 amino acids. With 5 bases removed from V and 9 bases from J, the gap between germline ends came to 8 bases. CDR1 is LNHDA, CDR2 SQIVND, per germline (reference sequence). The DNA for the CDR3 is TGTGCCAGTAGTTGGGGCGGTGAGCAGTTCTTC. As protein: CASSWGGEQFF.

The CDR3 reads CASSRGSQETQYF. The CDR3 DNA reads as TGTGCCAGTAGTCGAGGCAGTCAAGAGACCCAGTACTTC. The rearrangement links TRBV19 to TRBJ2-5, with D uncertain. V gave up 5 bases and J gave up 2 bases, with 9 bases separating them. CDR1 and CDR2 (germline): LNHDA, SQIVND (reference sequence). The CDR3 runs 13 residues.

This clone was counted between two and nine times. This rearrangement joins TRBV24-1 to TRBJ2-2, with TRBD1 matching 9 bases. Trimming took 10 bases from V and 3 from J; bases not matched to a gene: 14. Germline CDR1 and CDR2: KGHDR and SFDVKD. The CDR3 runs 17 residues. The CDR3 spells CATGGDREILDTGELFF. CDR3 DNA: TGTGCCACGGGCGGGGACAGGGAAATTTTGGACACCGGGGAGCTGTTTTTT.

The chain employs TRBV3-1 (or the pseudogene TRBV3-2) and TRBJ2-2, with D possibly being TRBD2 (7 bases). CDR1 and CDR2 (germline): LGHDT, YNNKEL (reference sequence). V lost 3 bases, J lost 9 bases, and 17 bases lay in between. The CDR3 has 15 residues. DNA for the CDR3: TGTGCCAGCAGCCAGGGGGGGGGCCGCCCCAGGGAGCTGTTTTTT. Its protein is CASSQGGGRPRELFF.

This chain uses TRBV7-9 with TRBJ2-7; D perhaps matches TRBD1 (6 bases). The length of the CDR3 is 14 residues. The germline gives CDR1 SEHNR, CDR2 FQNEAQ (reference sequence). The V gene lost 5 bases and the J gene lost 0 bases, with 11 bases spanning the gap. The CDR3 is CASSPQQGSYEQYF. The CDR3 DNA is TGTGCCAGCAGCCCCCAACAGGGCTCCTACGAGCAGTACTTC.

The CDR3 loop is CASSPSQTGIRYGYTF. The DNA of the CDR3 is TGCGCCAGCAGCCCCTCCCAGACAGGGATTCGGTATGGCTACACCTTC. The V gene is TRBV5-1, the J gene TRBJ1-2, with 7 bases identical to TRBD1. The CDR3 spans 16 residues. V lost 4 bases and J lost 5; bases outside the gene matches: 14. Germline V gene sequence: CDR1 SGHRS, CDR2 YFSETQ.

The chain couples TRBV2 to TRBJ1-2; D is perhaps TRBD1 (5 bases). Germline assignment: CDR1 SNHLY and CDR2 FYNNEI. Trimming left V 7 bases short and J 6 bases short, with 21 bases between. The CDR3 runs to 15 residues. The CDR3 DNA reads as TGTGCCAGCATAGGGAGGGGCCCCCATCGAAATGGCTACACCTTC. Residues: CASIGRGPHRNGYTF.

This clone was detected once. The CDR3, as DNA: TGTGCCATCAGTGCCACCGGGACAGGGGATGAGACCCAGTACTTC. This codes for CAISATGTGDETQYF. This chain links TRBV10-3 with TRBJ2-5; TRBD1 matches 10 bases. With V trimmed by 4 bases and J by 5 bases, 7 bases remained unmatched. CDR3 length: 15 residues. Germline values: CDR1 ENHRY, CDR2 SYGVKD.